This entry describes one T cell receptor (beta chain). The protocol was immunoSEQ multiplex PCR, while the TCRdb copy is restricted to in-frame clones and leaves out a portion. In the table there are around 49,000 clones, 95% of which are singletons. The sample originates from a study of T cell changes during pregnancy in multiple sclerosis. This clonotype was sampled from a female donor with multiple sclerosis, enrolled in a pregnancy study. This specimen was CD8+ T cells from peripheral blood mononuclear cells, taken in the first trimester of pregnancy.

The DNA of the CDR3 is TGTGCCAGCAGCCCAACGACAGGGGCTAGCTCTGGAAACACCATATATTTT. Translating it yields CASSPTTGASSGNTIYF. V gene TRBV9 combines with J gene TRBJ1-3, with TRBD1 identical over 8 bases. CDR3 size: 17 residues. V gave up 4 bases and J gave up 0 bases; unmatched junction bases: 9. CDR1 SGDLS and CDR2 YYNGEE come from the germline V gene.